This T cell receptor beta chain stems from a study of cytomegalovirus exposure and HLA in healthy donors. Study-wide results and caveats: Generally TCR sequences proved uncommon, though certain public TCRs appeared in numerous donors. High sensitivity and specificity were reportedly achieved when the classifier diagnosed cytomegalovirus status.

With 60 Vbeta and 13 Jbeta primers, the PCR was carried out. The method was immunoSEQ multiplex PCR; TCRdb's version includes in-frame clones alone and lacks a portion of them. This table has roughly 80,000 clones, roughly 70% appearing once. As for this clone: Its target is not known.

This receptor was obtained from a man aged 60-69 years in good health and CMV-seropositive. Sequenced: PBMCs.

CDR3 residues: CASSQDPGGGRDEQFF. The DNA of the CDR3 is TGTGCCAGCAGCCAAGATCCCGGCGGGGGCAGAGATGAGCAGTTCTTC. This rearrangement joins TRBV4-2 to TRBJ2-1; possibly TRBD2 for D (7 bases). V lost 0 bases, J lost 8 bases, and 17 bases lay in between. The CDR3 sequence is 16 residues long. Germline assignment: CDR1 LGHNA and CDR2 YNFKEQ.